The T cell receptor (beta chain) described here comes from a study of cytomegalovirus exposure and HLA in healthy donors. For the study at large: An analysis done earlier identified 90 million to 120 million unique TCR beta sequences from around 180 million T cells.

Note on this clone: Its target is not known.

The V gene lost 4 bases and the J gene lost 0 bases, with 9 bases spanning the gap. The CDR3 runs 14 residues. Germline assignment: CDR1 MGHRA and CDR2 YSYEKL. Primers: 60 Vbeta forward and 13 Jbeta reverse. In the source study's methods: A later analysis tallied 80 million or so unique TCR beta chains, roughly 11 million of them shared. Some clones are missing from TCRdb's copy, which holds only in-frame ones; the method was immunoSEQ multiplex PCR. V and J calls and clone size are those listed in that table; D and trimming were worked out from the DNA. This table holds more than 90,000 clones, 78% found once. Whole-study results and caveats: TRBV6-2, TRBV6-3 and some other V segments were excluded as indistinguishable. DRB1 had the most TCR associations and HLA-C the fewest, a later analysis found, with rates varying by HLA locus.

The clonotype originates from a woman aged 55-69 years in good health and CMV-seronegative. V and J are TRBV4-1 and TRBJ1-1; D not resolved. Sequenced material: PBMCs. CDR3 protein: CASSLQPLNTEAFF. The CDR3 DNA sequence: TGCGCCAGCAGCCTACAGCCTTTGAACACTGAAGCTTTCTTT.